The rows below give T cell receptor beta chains drawn from one sample of a study of T cells in Graves' hyperthyroidism and ophthalmopathy. Each CDR3 protein is one row after TCRdb ran MiXCR on the multiplex PCR reads. The table shows some 570,000 distinct CDR3 sequences, with over 12% occurring only once. The sequenced sample consisted of blood. The receptors were gathered from a young woman with Graves' ophthalmopathy. CDR3s include the opening cysteine and the closing phenylalanine or tryptophan. The order of the fields is D gene, V gene, J gene, clone size, CDR3 protein. D genes are given only for firm matches. Size tells how often a clone was seen (once, few, many) or the class of an expanded clone, and some rows leave it out.

NA	TRBV6-5	TRBJ2-1	few	CASSYSVGDEGGNEQFF
TRBD1	TRBV29-1	TRBJ1-1	NA	CSVLQGAEAFF
NA	TRBV12-3/TRBV12-4	TRBJ1-1	few	CASRGRGLADTEAFF
TRBD1	TRBV6-1	TRBJ1-2	many	CASSRHLSRGYGYTF
NA	TRBV11-3	TRBJ1-3	few	CASSLVPGMTGNTIYF
NA	TRBV18	TRBJ1-2	few	CASSPGRGGSDGYTF
NA	TRBV11-2	TRBJ1-2	NA	CASSLGSSGTYGYTF
TRBD2	TRBV5-5	TRBJ2-1	many	CASSLGNSGGYNEQFF
NA	TRBV29-1	TRBJ1-2	NA	CSVEFGDYGYTF
NA	TRBV28	TRBJ1-5	many	CASSPGGIGAGQPQHF
TRBD2	TRBV7-3	TRBJ2-1	many	CASSPRTSGLYNEQFF
NA	TRBV7-9	TRBJ1-5	many	CASSTRGNSNQPQHF
NA	TRBV20-1	TRBJ2-5	many	CSGEWETQYF
TRBD2	TRBV20-1	TRBJ2-1	NA	CSATGTSGQLEQFF
NA	TRBV7-9	TRBJ1-3	few	CASSSWVADYFGASGNTIYF
TRBD2	TRBV19	TRBJ2-5	many	CASSVLPPTGPSGRQETQYF
TRBD2	TRBV6-1	TRBJ2-1	many	CASSVTSGSYNEQFF
TRBD2	TRBV13	TRBJ2-5	many	CASSSNLSGREETQYF
TRBD2	TRBV12-3/TRBV12-4	TRBJ2-7	many	CASRAGEYEQYF
TRBD2	TRBV4-1	TRBJ2-7	NA	CASSASRLTSGSYEQYF
TRBD2	TRBV13	TRBJ2-1	NA	CASSSSWVTGGPSFDEQFF
TRBD2	TRBV6-1	TRBJ2-2	few	CASGLVGGSSSGELFF
NA	TRBV5-5	TRBJ2-5	NA	CASSFDLTSQETQYF
TRBD2	TRBV5-1	TRBJ2-1	many	CASSLGGAYNEQFF
TRBD2	TRBV16	TRBJ2-2	few	CASSQWLAGETGELFF
TRBD1	TRBV6-2/TRBV6-3	TRBJ2-1	few	CASSYPPGQGAGNEQFF
NA	TRBV30	TRBJ1-1	few	CAWSDMNTEAFF
TRBD2	TRBV2	TRBJ2-7	many	CASSEGTSGFYEQYF
TRBD2	TRBV20-1	TRBJ2-3	many	CSASTSGRGGTDTQYF
NA	TRBV7-2	TRBJ1-4	NA	CASSPQVGFNEKLFF
TRBD1	TRBV7-9	TRBJ1-2	NA	CASSLPQGARYGYTF
NA	TRBV2	TRBJ2-2	many	CASSELPNTGELFF
NA	TRBV3-1	TRBJ2-3	many	CASSQARATQYF
TRBD2	TRBV30	TRBJ2-1	many	CAWTSGNEQFF
NA	TRBV28	TRBJ2-3	NA	CASSLPLGGMSADTQYF
NA	TRBV7-2	TRBJ2-7	NA	CASSVLSRNAYEQYF
NA	TRBV5-1	TRBJ2-1	NA	CASVQGIPFF
NA	TRBV7-9	TRBJ2-5	NA	CASSSLRTKDDKETQYF
NA	TRBV12-5	TRBJ1-2	many	CASGLVTAGSDGYTF
TRBD1	TRBV12-3/TRBV12-4	TRBJ1-3	few	CASSLGQGWNTIYF